The clone carrying this T cell receptor beta chain was observed at least ten times. Its antigen is unidentified. Axillary draining lymph nodes of breast cancer patients supplied the node samples. The data derive from a study of breast tumors, draining lymph nodes, adjacent tissues. General observations from the study: Data fit most tumor T cells coming from lymph node, expanding in tumor.

Via MiXCR, TCRdb re-called the multiplex PCR reads, giving one row per CDR3 protein. The sample holds about 120,000 distinct CDR3 sequences; about 20% are singletons and the top ten take 3% to 4%. The germline CDR1 and CDR2 sequences are MNHEY and SVGAGI. The J segment lost 5 bases and the V segment lost 2 bases, leaving 8 bases of the junction unmatched. The CDR3 totals 16 residues. The clonotype was recovered from a female donor with breast cancer. Some clones in this sample may be carry-over from other donors' samples. This chain uses TRBV6-5 with TRBJ2-1; 8 nucleotides match TRBD1. Sequenced input: axillary lymph node tissue. The CDR3 protein is CASSYPGSRGHNEQFF. The CDR3 DNA follows: TGTGCCAGCAGTTACCCGGGTAGCAGGGGGCACAATGAGCAGTTCTTC.